This T cell receptor beta chain was recovered during a study of regulatory T cells in long-lasting Graves disease. Whole-study findings and limits: Limited samples may have lowered accuracy. Favoring TRBV28, TRBJ1-2 and TRBJ2-5 was a feature seen in persistent disease.

The sample holds one count of this clonotype. No antigen is known for it. In building TCR beta libraries, iRepertoire HTBI primers were used together with Arm-PCR of CDR3 regions. Authors' data handling: Identification yielded approximately 60 TRBV and 15 or so TRBJ segments across samples. TCRdb passed the multiplex PCR reads through MiXCR, listing each CDR3 protein once. The V and J calls and clone size come from TCRdb's table, not from the authors' own analysis. This table has roughly 400,000 distinct CDR3 sequences, under 25% appearing once. Documented time point: persistent/refractory GD, antithyroid drugs over 5 years with positive TRAb. Following extraction of RNA from PBMCs, that RNA was used to make the TCR library. The germline gives CDR1 LNHNV, CDR2 YYDKDF (reference sequence). This CDR3 contains 16 residues.

The source is a female donor with Graves disease. This material consisted of peripheral blood mononuclear cells (PBMCs), taken when the disease was refractory, from a patient treated with antithyroid drugs. The chain is built from TRBV15 and TRBJ2-5; D tentatively reads TRBD1 or TRBD2 (6 bases each). The J call may be in error: the DNA end matches TRBJ2-1 better. CDR3 in amino acids: CATSGPGGPRSNEQFF. The CDR3 DNA follows: TGTGCCACCAGCGGACCTGGGGGGCCCCGGAGCAATGAGCAGTTCTTC.